This TCR beta chain was retrieved from a study of cytomegalovirus exposure and HLA in healthy donors. Overall study context: The roughly 670 first-cohort repertoires shared a platform with the roughly 110 validation repertoires, as reported in a later analysis.

Worth noting for this clone: Its antigen is unidentified.

Broader study findings: That first-cohort TCR clusters tended to co-occur in the approximately 110 validation repertoires was found in a later analysis. A classifier reportedly called cytomegalovirus status with high sensitivity and specificity. The study recorded 150 to 200 TCR beta chains that were cytomegalovirus-associated.

Sequenced by immunoSEQ multiplex PCR; TCRdb stores in-frame clones only, minus some. This sample has about 220,000 clones, with over 80% found just once. Trimming shortened V by 0 bases and J by 7 bases, and 7 bases separated the two germline ends. This CDR3 has 12 amino acids. The germline gives CDR1 SGDLS, CDR2 YYNGEE. Specimen: PBMCs. The chain links TRBV9 to TRBJ1-1, with D unclear. This TCR was recovered from a woman under 30 in good health and CMV-seronegative. CDR3 nucleotides: TGTGCCAGCAGCGTAGGGCAGATTGAAGCTTTCTTT. This translates into CASSVGQIEAFF.